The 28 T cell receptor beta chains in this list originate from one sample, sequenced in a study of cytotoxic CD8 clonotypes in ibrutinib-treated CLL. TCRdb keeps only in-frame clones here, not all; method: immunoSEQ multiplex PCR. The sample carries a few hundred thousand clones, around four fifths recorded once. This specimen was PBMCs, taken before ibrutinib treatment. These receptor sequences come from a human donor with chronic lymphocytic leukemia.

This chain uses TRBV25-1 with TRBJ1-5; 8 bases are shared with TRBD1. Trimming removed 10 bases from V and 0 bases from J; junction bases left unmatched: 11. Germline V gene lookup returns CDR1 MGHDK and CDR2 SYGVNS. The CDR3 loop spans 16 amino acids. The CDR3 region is CAIQRQGPYSNQPQHF. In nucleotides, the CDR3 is TGTGCCATTCAACGACAGGGGCCGTATAGCAATCAGCCCCAGCATTTT.

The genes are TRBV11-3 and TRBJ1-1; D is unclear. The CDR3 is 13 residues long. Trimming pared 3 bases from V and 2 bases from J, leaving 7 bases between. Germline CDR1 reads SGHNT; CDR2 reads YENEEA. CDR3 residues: CASSLGTNTEAFF. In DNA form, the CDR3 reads TGTGCCAGCAGCTTGGGCACAAACACTGAAGCTTTCTTT. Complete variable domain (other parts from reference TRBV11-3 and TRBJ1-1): EAGVVQSPRYKIIEKKQPVAFWCNPISGHNTLYWYLQNLGQGPELLIRYENEEAVDDSQLPKDRFSAERLKGVDSTLKIQPAELGDSAVYLCASSLGTNTEAFFGQGTRLTVV.

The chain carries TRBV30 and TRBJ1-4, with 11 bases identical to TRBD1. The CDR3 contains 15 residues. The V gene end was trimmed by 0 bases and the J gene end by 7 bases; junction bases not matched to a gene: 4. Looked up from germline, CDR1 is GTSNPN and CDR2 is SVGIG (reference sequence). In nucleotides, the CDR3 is TGTGCCTGGAGTGTTTGGACAGGGGGCCCTGAAAAACTGTTTTTT. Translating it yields CAWSVWTGGPEKLFF.

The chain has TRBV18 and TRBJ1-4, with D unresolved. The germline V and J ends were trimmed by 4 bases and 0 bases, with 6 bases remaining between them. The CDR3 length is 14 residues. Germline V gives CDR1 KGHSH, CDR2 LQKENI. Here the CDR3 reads CASSHGTTNEKLFF. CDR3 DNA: TGTGCCAGCTCACACGGAACAACTAATGAAAAACTGTTTTTT.

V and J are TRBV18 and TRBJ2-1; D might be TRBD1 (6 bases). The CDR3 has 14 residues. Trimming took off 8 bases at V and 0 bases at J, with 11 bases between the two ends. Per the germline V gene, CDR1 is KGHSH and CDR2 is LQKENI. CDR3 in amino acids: CASTTGSSYNEQFF. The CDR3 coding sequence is TGTGCCAGCACAACAGGGAGCTCCTACAATGAGCAGTTCTTC.

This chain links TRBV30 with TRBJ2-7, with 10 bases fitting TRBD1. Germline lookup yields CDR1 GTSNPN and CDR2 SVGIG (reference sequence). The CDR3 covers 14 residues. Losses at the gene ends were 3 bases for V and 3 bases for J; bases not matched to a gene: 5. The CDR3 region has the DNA TGTGCCTGGAGGTTTAGGACAGGGGGCTACGAGCAGTACTTC. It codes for CAWRFRTGGYEQYF.

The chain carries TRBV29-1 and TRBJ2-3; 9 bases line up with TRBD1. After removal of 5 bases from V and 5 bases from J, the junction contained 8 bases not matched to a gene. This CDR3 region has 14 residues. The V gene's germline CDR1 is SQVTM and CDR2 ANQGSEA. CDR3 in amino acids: CSVTNRGRLDTQYF. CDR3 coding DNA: TGCAGCGTTACGAACAGGGGGCGCTTAGATACGCAGTATTTT.

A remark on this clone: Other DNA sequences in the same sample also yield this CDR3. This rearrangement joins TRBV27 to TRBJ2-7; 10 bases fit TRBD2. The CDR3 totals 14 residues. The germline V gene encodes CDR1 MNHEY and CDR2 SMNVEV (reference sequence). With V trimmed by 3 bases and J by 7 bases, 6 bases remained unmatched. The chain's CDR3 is CASSLGLAGDEQYF. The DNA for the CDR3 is TGTGCCAGCAGTTTGGGGCTAGCGGGAGATGAGCAGTACTTC.

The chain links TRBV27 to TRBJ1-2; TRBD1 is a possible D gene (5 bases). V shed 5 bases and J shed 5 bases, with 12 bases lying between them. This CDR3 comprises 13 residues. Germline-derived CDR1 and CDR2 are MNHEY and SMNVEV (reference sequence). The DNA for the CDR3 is TGTGCCAGCAGTCCCTTCGACAGTTATGGCTACACCTTC. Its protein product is CASSPFDSYGYTF.

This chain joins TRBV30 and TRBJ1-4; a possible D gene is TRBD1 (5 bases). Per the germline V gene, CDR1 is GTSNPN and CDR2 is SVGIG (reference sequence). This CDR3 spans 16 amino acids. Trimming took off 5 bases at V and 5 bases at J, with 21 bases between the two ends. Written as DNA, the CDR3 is TGTGCCTGGGGGGGGATCGTCGCAGGGCCGAATGAAAAACTGTTTTTT. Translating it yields CAWGGIVAGPNEKLFF.

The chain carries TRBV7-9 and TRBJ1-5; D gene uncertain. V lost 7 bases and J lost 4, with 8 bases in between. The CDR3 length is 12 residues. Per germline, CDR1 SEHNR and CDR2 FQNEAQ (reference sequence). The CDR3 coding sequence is TGTGCCAGCAATAGGGAGAATCAGCCCCAGCATTTT. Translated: CASNRENQPQHF.

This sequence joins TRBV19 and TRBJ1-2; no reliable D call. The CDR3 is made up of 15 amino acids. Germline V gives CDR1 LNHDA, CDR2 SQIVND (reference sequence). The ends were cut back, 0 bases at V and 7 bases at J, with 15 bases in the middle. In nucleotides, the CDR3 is TGTGCCAGTAGTATAGATCTCGCAGGTCCGGTTGGCTACACCTTC. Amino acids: CASSIDLAGPVGYTF.

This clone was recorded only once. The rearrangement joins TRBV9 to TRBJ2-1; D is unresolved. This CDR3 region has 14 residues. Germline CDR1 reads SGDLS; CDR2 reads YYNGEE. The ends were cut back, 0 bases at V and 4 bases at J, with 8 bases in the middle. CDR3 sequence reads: CASSVGRFYNEQFF. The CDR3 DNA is TGTGCCAGCAGCGTAGGAAGGTTTTACAATGAGCAGTTCTTC.

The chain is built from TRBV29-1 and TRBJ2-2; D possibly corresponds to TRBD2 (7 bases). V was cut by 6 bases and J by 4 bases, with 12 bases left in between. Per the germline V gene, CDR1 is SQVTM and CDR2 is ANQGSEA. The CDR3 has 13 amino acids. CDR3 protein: CSVPRGGTGELFF. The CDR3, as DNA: TGCAGCGTCCCTAGGGGGGGCACCGGGGAGCTGTTTTTT.

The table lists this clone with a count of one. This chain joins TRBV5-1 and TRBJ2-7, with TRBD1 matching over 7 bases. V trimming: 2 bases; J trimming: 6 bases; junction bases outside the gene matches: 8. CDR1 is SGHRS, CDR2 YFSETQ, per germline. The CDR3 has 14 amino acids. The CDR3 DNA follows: TGCGCCAGCAGCTTACGACAGGGTGACGGCGAGCAGTACTTC. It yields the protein CASSLRQGDGEQYF.

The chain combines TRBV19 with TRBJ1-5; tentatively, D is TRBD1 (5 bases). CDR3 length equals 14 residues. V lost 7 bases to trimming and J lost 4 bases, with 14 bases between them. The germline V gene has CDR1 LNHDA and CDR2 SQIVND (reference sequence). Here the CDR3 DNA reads TGTGCCAGTATTGGAGGGGCTGGAAATCAGCCCCAGCATTTT. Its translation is CASIGGAGNQPQHF. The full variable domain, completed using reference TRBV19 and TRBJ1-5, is DGGITQSPKYLFRKEGQNVTLSCEQNLNHDAMYWYRQDPGQGLRLIYYSQIVNDFQKGDIAEGYSVSREKKESFPLTVTSAQKNPTAFYLCASIGGAGNQPQHFGDGTRLSIL.

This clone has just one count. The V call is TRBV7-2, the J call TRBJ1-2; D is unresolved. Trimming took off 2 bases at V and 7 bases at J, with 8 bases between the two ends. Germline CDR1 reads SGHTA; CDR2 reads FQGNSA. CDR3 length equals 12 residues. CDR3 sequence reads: CASSLYPSGYTF. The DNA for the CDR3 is TGTGCCAGCAGCTTATATCCTTCTGGCTACACCTTC.

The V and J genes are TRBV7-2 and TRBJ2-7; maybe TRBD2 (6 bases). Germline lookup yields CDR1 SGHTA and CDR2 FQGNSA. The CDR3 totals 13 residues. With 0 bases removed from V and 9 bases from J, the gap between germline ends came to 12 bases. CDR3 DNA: TGTGCCAGCAGCTTAGCGCGGGACGGAGCGCAGTACTTC. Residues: CASSLARDGAQYF.

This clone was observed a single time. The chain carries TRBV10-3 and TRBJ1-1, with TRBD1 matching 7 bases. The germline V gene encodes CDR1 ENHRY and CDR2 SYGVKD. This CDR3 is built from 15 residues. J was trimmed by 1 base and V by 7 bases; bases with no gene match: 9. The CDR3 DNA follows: TGTGCCATCACCCGACAGGGATTAGGGAACACTGAAGCTTTCTTT. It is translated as CAITRQGLGNTEAFF.

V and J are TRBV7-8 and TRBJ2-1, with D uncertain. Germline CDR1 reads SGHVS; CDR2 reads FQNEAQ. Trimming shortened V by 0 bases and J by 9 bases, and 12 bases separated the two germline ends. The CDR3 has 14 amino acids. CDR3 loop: CASSLADLRGEQFF. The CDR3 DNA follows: TGTGCCAGCAGCTTAGCGGACCTCCGAGGTGAGCAGTTCTTC.

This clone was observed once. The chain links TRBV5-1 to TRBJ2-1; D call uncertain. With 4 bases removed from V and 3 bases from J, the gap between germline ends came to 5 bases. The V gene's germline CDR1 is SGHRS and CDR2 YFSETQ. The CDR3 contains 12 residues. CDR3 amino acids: CASSKDYNEQFF. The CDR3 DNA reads TGCGCCAGCAGCAAGGACTACAATGAGCAGTTCTTC.

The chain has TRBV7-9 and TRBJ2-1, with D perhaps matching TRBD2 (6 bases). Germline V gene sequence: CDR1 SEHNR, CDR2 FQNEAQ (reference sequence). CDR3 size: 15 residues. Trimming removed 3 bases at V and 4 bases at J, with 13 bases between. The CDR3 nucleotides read TGTGCCAGCAGCTTTATCAGGACTATTTACAATGAGCAGTTCTTC. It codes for CASSFIRTIYNEQFF.

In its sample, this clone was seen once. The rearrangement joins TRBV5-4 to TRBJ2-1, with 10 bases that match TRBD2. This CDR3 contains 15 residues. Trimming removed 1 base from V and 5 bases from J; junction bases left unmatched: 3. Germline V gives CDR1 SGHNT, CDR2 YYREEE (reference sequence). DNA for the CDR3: TGTGCCAGCAGCTTGTCACTAGCGGGGAACAATGAGCAGTTCTTC. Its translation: CASSLSLAGNNEQFF. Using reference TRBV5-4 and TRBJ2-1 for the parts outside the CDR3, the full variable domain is ETGVTQSPTHLIKTRGQQVTLRCSSQSGHNTVSWYQQALGQGPQFIFQYYREEENGRGNFPPRFSGLQFPNYSSELNVNALELDDSALYLCASSLSLAGNNEQFFGPGTRLTVL.

CDR3 DNA: TGTGCCAGCAGCCAAACCGACGGGGTTGGGGAAAAACTGTTTTTT. Protein: CASSQTDGVGEKLFF. The J gene is TRBJ1-4, the V gene TRBV14; D is unresolved. The germline V gene has CDR1 SGHDN and CDR2 FVKESK. The CDR3 runs 15 residues. V was cut by 2 bases and J by 8 bases, with 15 bases left in between.

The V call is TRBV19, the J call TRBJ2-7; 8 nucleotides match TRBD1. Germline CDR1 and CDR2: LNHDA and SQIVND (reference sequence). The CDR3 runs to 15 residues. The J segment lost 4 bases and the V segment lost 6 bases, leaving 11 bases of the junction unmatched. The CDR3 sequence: CASSSTGDLTYEQYF. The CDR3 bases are TGTGCCAGTAGCTCGACAGGGGACTTAACATACGAGCAGTACTTC.

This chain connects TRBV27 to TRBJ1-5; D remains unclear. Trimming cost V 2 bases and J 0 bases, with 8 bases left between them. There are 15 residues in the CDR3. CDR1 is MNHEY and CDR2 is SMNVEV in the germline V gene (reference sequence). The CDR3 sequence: CASSLVGYSNQPQHF. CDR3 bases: TGTGCCAGCAGTTTAGTGGGTTATAGCAATCAGCCCCAGCATTTT.

DNA of the CDR3: TGTGCCAGCAGTAGGGGGGGCCCGAGAACTGAAGCTTTCTTT. Residues: CASSRGGPRTEAFF. The chain carries TRBV2 and TRBJ1-1; D is perhaps TRBD1 (6 bases). The CDR3 is 14 residues long. Trimming shortened V by 5 bases and J by 5 bases, and 15 bases separated the two germline ends. Germline V gives CDR1 SNHLY, CDR2 FYNNEI.

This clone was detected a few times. This chain's CDR3 is CASSPISTDTQYF. The DNA for the CDR3 is TGTGCCAGCAGTCCGATTAGCACAGATACGCAGTATTTT. V usage is TRBV2 and J usage is TRBJ2-3, with D uncertain. The CDR3 has 13 amino acids. Germline assignment: CDR1 SNHLY and CDR2 FYNNEI. V was pared by 5 bases and J by 0 bases, with 6 bases between.